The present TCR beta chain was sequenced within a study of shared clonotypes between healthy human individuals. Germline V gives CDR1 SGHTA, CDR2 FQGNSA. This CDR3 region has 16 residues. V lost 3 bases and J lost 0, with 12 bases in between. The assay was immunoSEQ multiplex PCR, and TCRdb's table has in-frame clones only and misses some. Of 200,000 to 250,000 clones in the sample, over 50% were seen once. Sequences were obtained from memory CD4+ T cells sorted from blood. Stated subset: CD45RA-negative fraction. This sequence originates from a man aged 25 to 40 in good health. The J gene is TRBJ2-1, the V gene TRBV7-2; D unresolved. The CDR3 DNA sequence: TGTGCCAGCAGCTTTCGACGCGGTCTCTCCTACAATGAGCAGTTCTTC. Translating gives CASSFRRGLSYNEQFF.